The clone carrying this T cell receptor beta chain was seen repeatedly, ten times or more. The antigen is not known. The CDR3 runs 14 residues. Per the germline V gene, CDR1 is SGHTA and CDR2 is FQGNSA. Trimming pared 4 bases from V and 6 bases from J, leaving 13 bases between. The sample is drawn from a study of human T cells and chemical hapten exposure. Sample time point: patch test 1, 2 weeks after DPC sensitization. Treatment described: therapeutic diphenylcyclopropenone sensitization with weekly scalp DPC. The total RNA was obtained from whole blood that was not fractionated. TCRdb reprocessed the RACE reads with MiXCR, giving one entry per CDR3 protein. Of roughly 360,000 distinct CDR3 sequences in the sample, more than 4.5% were seen once. Study observations and caveats: TCRs exceeding 1 in 1000 frequency stayed unchanged with DPC sensitization.

Material: whole blood, obtained in connection with sensitization to the hapten diphenylcyclopropenone (DPC). The chain couples TRBV7-2 to TRBJ2-1; weak D call: TRBD2 (6 bases). This TCR came from a woman between 50 and 59 years old with alopecia areata. Some clones in this sample may be carry-over from other donors' samples. CDR3 in amino acids: CASSSRLVSNEQFF. In nucleotides, the CDR3 is TGTGCCAGCAGCTCCCGACTAGTGAGCAATGAGCAGTTCTTC.